This T cell receptor (beta chain) derives from a study of cytomegalovirus exposure and HLA in healthy donors. Germline V gene data show CDR1 as SSHAT and CDR2 as FNYEAQ (reference sequence). The CDR3 extends over 15 amino acids. As to this clone: Its specificity is unknown. At one end, the junction sequence differs from germline, possibly due to a read error.

The study, taken as a whole, reports: Exclusion as indistinguishable affected some V segments, including TRBV6-2 and TRBV6-3. In a later analysis, approximately 18,000 TCR beta sequences were associated with HLA alleles at 0.05 false discovery rate. The study designated about 180 TCR beta chains cytomegalovirus-associated.

The PCR was carried out with 60 Vbeta primers and 13 Jbeta primers. Per the study methods: Unique TCR beta chains totaled around 86 million in a later count, with around 11 million of them shared. Here immunoSEQ multiplex PCR was the method, and the copy in TCRdb shows in-frame clones only, minus some. The V and J calls and clone size are taken from that table; D and trimming were inferred from the DNA. Here the sample spans some 74,000 clones, about 66% being singletons. Sequenced sample: PBMCs. This receptor was obtained from a man aged 35-49 years in good health and CMV-seropositive. The chain joins TRBV7-7 to TRBJ2-1, with D possibly matching TRBD2 (7 bases). This CDR3 is CASSLGGAGGNEQFF. The DNA of the CDR3 is TGTGCTAGCAGCTTAGGGGGGGCCGGGGGGAATGAGCAGTTCTTC.